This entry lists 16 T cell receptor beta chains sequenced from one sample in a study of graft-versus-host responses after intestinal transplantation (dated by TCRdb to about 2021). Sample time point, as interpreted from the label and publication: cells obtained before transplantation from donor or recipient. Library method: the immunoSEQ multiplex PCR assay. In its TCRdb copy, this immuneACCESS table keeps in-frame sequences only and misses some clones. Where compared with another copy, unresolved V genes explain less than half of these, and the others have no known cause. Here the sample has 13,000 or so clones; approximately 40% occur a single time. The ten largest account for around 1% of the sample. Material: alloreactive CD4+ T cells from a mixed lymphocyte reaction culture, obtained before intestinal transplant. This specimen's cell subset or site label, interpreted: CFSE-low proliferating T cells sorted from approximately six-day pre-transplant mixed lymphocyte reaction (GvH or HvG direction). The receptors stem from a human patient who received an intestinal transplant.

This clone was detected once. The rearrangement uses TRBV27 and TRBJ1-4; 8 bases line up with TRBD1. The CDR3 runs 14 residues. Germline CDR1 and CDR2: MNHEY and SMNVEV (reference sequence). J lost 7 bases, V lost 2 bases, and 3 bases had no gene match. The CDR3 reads CASSLTTGVEKLFF. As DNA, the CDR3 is TGTGCCAGCAGTTTAACGACAGGGGTTGAAAAACTGTTTTTT.

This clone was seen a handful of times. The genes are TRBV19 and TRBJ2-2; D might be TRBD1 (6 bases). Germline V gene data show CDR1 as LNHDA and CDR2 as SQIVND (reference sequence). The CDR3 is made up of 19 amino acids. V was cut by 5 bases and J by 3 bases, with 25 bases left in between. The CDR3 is CASSWGPGQGSIYTGELFF. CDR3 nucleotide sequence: TGTGCCAGTAGTTGGGGACCGGGGCAGGGGTCGATCTACACCGGGGAGCTGTTTTTT.

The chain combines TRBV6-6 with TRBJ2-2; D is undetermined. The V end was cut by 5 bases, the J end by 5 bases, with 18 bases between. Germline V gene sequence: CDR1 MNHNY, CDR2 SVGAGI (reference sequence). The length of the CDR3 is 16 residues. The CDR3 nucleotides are TGTGCCAGCAGTACCGTAGAATTACAGTGGACCGGGGAGCTGTTTTTT. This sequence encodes CASSTVELQWTGELFF.

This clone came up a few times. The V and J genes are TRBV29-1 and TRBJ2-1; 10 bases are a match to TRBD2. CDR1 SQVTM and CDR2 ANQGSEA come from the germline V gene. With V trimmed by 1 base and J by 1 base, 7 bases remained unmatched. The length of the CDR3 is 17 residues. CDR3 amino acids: CSVEGTSGFQSYNEQFF. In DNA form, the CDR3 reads TGCAGCGTTGAAGGGACTAGCGGCTTCCAATCCTACAATGAGCAGTTCTTC.

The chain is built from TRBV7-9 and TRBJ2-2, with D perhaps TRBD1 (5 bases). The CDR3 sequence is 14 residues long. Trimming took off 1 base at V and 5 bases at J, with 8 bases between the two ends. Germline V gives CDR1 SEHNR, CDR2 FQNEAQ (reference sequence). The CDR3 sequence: CASSLGPGTGELFF. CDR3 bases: TGTGCCAGCAGCTTAGGGCCAGGGACCGGGGAGCTGTTTTTT.

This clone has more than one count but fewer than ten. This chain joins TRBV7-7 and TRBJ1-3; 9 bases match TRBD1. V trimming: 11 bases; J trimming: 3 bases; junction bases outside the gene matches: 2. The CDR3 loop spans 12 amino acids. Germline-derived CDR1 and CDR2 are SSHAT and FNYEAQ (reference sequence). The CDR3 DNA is TGTGCCGTGACAGGGGGTGGAAACACCATATATTTT. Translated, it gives CAVTGGGNTIYF.

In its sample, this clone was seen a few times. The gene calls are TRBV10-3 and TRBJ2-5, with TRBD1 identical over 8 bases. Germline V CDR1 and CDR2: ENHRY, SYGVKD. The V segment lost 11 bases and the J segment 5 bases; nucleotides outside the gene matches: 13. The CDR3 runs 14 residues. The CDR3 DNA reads TGTGCCGGCTCAGAGGACAGGGCGGGGGAGACCCAGTACTTC. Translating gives CAGSEDRAGETQYF.

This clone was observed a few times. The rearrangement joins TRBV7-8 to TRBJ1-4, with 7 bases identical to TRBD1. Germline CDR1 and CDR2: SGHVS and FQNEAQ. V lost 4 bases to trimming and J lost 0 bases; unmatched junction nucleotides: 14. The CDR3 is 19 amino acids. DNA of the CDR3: TGTGCCAGCAGCTCGCTACGTCTGACAGGGTCCACAACTAATGAAAAACTGTTTTTT. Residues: CASSSLRLTGSTTNEKLFF.

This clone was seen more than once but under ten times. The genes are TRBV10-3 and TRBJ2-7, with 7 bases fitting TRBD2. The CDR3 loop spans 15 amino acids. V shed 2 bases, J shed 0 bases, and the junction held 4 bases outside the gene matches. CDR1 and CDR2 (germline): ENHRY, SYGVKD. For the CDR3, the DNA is TGTGCCATCAGTGAGCGGGGGGACTACTCCTACGAGCAGTACTTC. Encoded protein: CAISERGDYSYEQYF.

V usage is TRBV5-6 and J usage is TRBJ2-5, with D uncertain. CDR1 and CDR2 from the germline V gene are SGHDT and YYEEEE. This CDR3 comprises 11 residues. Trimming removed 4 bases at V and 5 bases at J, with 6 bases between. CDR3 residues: CASSNGETQYF. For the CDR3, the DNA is TGTGCCAGCAGCAACGGGGAGACCCAGTACTTC.

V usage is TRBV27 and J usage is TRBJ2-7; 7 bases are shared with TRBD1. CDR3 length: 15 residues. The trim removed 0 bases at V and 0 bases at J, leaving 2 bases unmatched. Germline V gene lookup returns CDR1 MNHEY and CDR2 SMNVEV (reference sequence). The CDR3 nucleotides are TGTGCCAGCAGTTTATCAGGGACAGTCTCCTACGAGCAGTACTTC. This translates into CASSLSGTVSYEQYF.

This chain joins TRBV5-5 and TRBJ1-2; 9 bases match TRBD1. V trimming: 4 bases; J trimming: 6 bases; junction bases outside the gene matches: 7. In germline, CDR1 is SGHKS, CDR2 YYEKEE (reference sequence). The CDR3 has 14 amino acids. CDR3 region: CASSGGQGLDGYTF. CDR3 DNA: TGTGCCAGCAGCGGAGGACAGGGGTTAGATGGCTACACCTTC.

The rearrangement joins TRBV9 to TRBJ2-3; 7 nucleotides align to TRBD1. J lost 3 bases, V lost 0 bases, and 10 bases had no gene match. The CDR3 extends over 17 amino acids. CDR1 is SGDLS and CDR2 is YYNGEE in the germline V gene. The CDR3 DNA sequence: TGTGCCAGCAGCGTAGCAGGGGGTGGACGACTAACAGATACGCAGTATTTT. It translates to CASSVAGGGRLTDTQYF.

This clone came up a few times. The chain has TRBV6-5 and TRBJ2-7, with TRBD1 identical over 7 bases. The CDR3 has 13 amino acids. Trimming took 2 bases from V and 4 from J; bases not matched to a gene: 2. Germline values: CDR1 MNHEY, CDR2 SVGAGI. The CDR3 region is CASSYDREYEQYF. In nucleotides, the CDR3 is TGTGCCAGCAGTTACGACAGGGAATACGAGCAGTACTTC.

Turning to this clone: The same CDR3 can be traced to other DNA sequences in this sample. CDR3 in amino acids: CASSLQGNQPQHF. In DNA form, the CDR3 reads TGTGCCAGCAGCTTACAGGGAAATCAGCCCCAGCATTTT. The rearrangement links TRBV7-2 to TRBJ1-5; D perhaps matches TRBD1 (5 bases). CDR1 and CDR2 (germline): SGHTA, FQGNSA. The CDR3 has 13 amino acids. The V gene lost 2 bases and the J gene lost 4 bases, with 6 bases spanning the gap.

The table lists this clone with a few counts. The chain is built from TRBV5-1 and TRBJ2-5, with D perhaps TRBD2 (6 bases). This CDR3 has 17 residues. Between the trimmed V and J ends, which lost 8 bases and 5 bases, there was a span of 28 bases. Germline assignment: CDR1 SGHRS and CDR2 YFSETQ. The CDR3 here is CASQYTRGFFLGETQYF. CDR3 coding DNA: TGCGCCAGTCAATACACTCGGGGGTTCTTCCTTGGGGAGACCCAGTACTTC.